This T cell receptor (beta chain) was documented in a study of T cell responses to AZD1222 COVID-19 vaccine. The CDR3 is 14 amino acids. The trim removed 3 bases at V and 2 bases at J, leaving 0 bases unmatched. The germline V gene has CDR1 SGDLS and CDR2 YYNGEE. The assay was immunoSEQ multiplex PCR, and TCRdb's table has in-frame clones only and misses some. This sample has 110,000 to 150,000 clones, with approximately 91% found just once. The V gene is TRBV9, the J gene TRBJ1-2; TRBD1 matches 11 bases. This TCR came from an adult in good health. Sequencing was performed on peripheral blood, taken on day 0 of AZD1222 vaccination. DNA of the CDR3: TGTGCCAGCAGCGGGACAGGGGGCAACTATGGCTACACCTTC. Translation: CASSGTGGNYGYTF.